This T cell receptor (beta chain) was captured in a study of T cells after yellow fever vaccination. Regarding the study as a whole: The CD4 compartment and the CD8 compartment contained a small share of clonotypes in common. Subsequent to the booster, the majority of primary-vaccination clones reappeared (around 96% CD4, around 85% CD8).

There are many counts of this clonotype. Its antigen is unknown. The CDR3 consists of 12 residues. Germline loops: CDR1 SGHTA, CDR2 FQGNSA. Trimming removed 7 bases from V and 9 bases from J; junction bases left unmatched: 3. It was through 5'RACE template switching that TCR cDNA was made, with a universal primer site and UMIs added. Using its own MiXCR run on the 5' RACE reads, TCRdb lists one record per CDR3 protein. The sample lists more than 65,000 distinct CDR3 sequences, 5.9% seen once, with under 2.5% in the top ten. The clonotype comes from a man aged 18 to 30 who received the YFV17D yellow fever vaccine. This chain connects TRBV7-2 to TRBJ1-6, with 7 bases lining up with TRBD1. This material consisted of CD4+ T cells sorted from PBMCs, taken less than 16 days after the first yellow fever vaccination. This CDR3 reads CASKTGASPLHF. CDR3 DNA: TGTGCCAGCAAAACAGGGGCTTCACCCCTCCACTTT. Looking up the rest from reference TRBV7-2 and TRBJ1-6 gives the full variable domain: GAGVSQSPSNKVTEKGKDVELRCDPISGHTALYWYRQSLGQGLEFLIYFQGNSAPDKSGLPSDRFSAERTGGSVSTLTIQRTQQEDSAVYLCASKTGASPLHFGNGTRLTVT.